This T cell receptor beta chain was identified in a study of radiotherapy plus CTLA-4 blockade in lung cancer. Remarks on this clone: The antigen is undetermined.

The repertoire was sequenced with immunoSEQ multiplex PCR; TCRdb's copy has only in-frame clones and lacks some. The sample consists of tens of thousands of clones, about 85% of them appearing once. Whole-study findings and limits: In blood, TCR clones derived from the tumor expanded after radiotherapy plus ipilimumab.

This material consisted of peripheral blood, taken from a patient treated with radiotherapy plus ipilimumab. The source is a human donor with non-small cell lung cancer who had a complete response to radiotherapy plus ipilimumab.

The CDR3 region is CAWRQLGATNEKLFF. DNA of the CDR3: TGTGCCTGGAGGCAATTGGGAGCAACTAATGAAAAACTGTTTTTT. The chain combines TRBV30 with TRBJ1-4; D not certain. Looked up from germline, CDR1 is GTSNPN and CDR2 is SVGIG (reference sequence). CDR3 length: 15 amino acids. V was clipped by 3 bases and J by 0 bases, with 11 bases between them. Full variable domain (remainder filled in from reference TRBV30 and TRBJ1-4): SQTIHQWPATLVQPVGSPLSLECTVEGTSNPNLYWYRQAAGRGLQLLFYSVGIGQISSEVPQNLSASRPQDRQFILSSKKLLLSDSGFYLCAWRQLGATNEKLFFGSGTQLSVL.